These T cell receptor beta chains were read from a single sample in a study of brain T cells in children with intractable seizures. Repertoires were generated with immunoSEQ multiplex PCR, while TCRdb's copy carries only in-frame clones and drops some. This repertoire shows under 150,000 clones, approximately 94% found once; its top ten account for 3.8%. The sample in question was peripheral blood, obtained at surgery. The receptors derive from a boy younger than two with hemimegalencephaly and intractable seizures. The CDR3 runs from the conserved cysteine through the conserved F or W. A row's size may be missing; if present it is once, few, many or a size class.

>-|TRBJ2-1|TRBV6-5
CASSSTSGSNEQFF
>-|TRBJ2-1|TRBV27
CASSLASGTGQHEQFF
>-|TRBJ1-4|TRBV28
CASRTTGAGEKLFF
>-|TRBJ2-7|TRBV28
CASSFVRRGLAYF
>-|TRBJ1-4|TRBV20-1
CSARVDEKLFF
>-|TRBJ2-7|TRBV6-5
CASSYRLAGHEQYF
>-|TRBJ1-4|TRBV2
CASTSIGTGATNEKLFF
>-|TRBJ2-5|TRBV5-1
CASSLVVLAGYQETQYF
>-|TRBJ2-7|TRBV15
CATSRGLAGVEQYF
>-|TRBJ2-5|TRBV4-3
CASSPRQGGETQYF
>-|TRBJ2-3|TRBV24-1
CATLGGLPTDTQYF
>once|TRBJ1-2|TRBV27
CASSLWPATNYGYTF
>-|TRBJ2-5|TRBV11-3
CASSRVGGSETQYF
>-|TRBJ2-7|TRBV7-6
CASSPGQGGRTEQYF
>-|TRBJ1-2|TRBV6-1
CASSGRQGSSINYGYTF
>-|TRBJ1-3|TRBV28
CASRVSSGNTIYF
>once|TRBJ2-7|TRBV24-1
CATSELGTSGRYEQYF
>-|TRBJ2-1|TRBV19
CASSPEAGGSYNEQFF